One T cell receptor beta chain is described in this entry. This sample is drawn from a study of blood T cell repertoires in COVID-19. Study details: Acute-phase and convalescent COVID-19 samples originated in the United States, Italy and Spain. From T cells, B-cell-depleted T cells, or PBMCs came the material, which was cDNA or gDNA.

Trimming took 7 bases from V and 5 from J; bases not matched to a gene: 6. The CDR3 covers 14 residues. The germline CDR1 and CDR2 sequences are MNHEY and SVGAGI. Study processing details: From reference gene primer amplification, estimates of nucleated cell counts were derived. Profiling relied on immunoSEQ multiplex PCR, and the TCRdb table lists in-frame clones only, not all of them. V and J calls and clone size are those listed in that table; D and trimming were worked out from the DNA. The sample carries some 150,000 clones, 91% recorded once. Source material: peripheral blood. This sequence joins TRBV6-5 and TRBJ2-2; 8 bases fit TRBD1. This TCR came from a man aged 45-65 years with acute or convalescent COVID-19. The CDR3 DNA sequence: TGTGCCAGCAAAGGACAGGGCACTACCGGGGAGCTGTTTTTT. This sequence encodes CASKGQGTTGELFF.